Sequencing of this T cell receptor (beta chain) was carried out in a study of T cell changes during pregnancy in multiple sclerosis. The protocol was immunoSEQ multiplex PCR, while the TCRdb copy is restricted to in-frame clones and leaves out a portion. The sample consists of about 80,000 clones, about 90% of them appearing once. After removal of 4 bases from V and 2 bases from J, the junction contained 4 bases not matched to a gene. The CDR3 sequence is 14 residues long. Germline CDR1 reads SGHDT; CDR2 reads YYEEEE. Material: peripheral blood, obtained before pregnancy. V gene TRBV5-6 combines with J gene TRBJ2-5; 8 positions agree with TRBD1. The clonotype was recovered from a female donor with multiple sclerosis, enrolled in a pregnancy study. The CDR3 here is CASSLQGGQETQYF. The CDR3 bases are TGTGCCAGCAGCCTACAGGGGGGACAAGAGACCCAGTACTTC.